Below, 20 T cell receptor beta chains from the same sample are listed, as sequenced in a study of blood T cell repertoires in COVID-19 (dated by TCRdb to 2019 to 2021). Libraries were built with the immunoSEQ multiplex PCR assay. The table comes from immuneACCESS by way of TCRdb, which keeps in-frame sequences with V and J called. Part of the clones is missing from these tables; in studies checked, under half for an unresolved V gene and the rest for unknown reasons. This sample lists roughly 14,000 clones; 75% to 90% were detected once. The ten largest clonotypes hold 15% to 20% of the sample. The sequencing sample was made of peripheral blood. These receptors were obtained from a human donor in a cohort sampled during active COVID-19.

The J gene is TRBJ1-2, the V gene TRBV28; D call uncertain. The CDR3 extends over 14 amino acids. CDR1 and CDR2 (germline): MDHEN, SYDVKM. V was shortened by 5 bases and J by 6 bases, with 16 bases between the two germline ends. The CDR3 reads CASSKEGRYNGYTF. The CDR3 coding sequence is TGTGCCAGCAGTAAGGAGGGCAGGTACAATGGCTACACCTTC.

The V and J genes are TRBV9 and TRBJ2-7; TRBD1 is a possible D gene (6 bases). Looked up from germline, CDR1 is SGDLS and CDR2 is YYNGEE. Trimming removed 3 bases at V and 5 bases at J, with 18 bases between. The CDR3 extends over 15 amino acids. CDR3 nucleotides: TGTGCCAGCAGCGAAGGGGGACGTAGCTACAACGAGCAGTACTTC. It yields the protein CASSEGGRSYNEQYF.

The chain joins TRBV19 to TRBJ2-3, with 9 bases matching TRBD2. The CDR3 is made up of 16 amino acids. The V gene end was trimmed by 4 bases and the J gene end by 0 bases; junction bases not matched to a gene: 5. Germline values: CDR1 LNHDA, CDR2 SQIVND (reference sequence). The CDR3: CASSRSGGPSTDTQYF. The CDR3 coding sequence is TGTGCCAGTAGTAGAAGCGGGGGGCCTAGCACAGATACGCAGTATTTT.

The CDR3 reads CASSRGGRMNTEAFF. In nucleotides, the CDR3 is TGTGCCAGCAGCAGGGGGGGACGAATGAACACTGAAGCTTTCTTT. This chain joins TRBV7-2 and TRBJ1-1; D is possibly TRBD1 (6 bases). Germline V CDR1 and CDR2: SGHTA, FQGNSA. The CDR3 loop spans 15 amino acids. V lost 5 bases to trimming and J lost 0 bases, with 13 bases between them.

This chain uses TRBV5-1 with TRBJ2-5; TRBD1 aligns across 8 bases. J lost 4 bases, V lost 4 bases, and 12 bases had no gene match. The CDR3 sequence is 16 residues long. The germline gives CDR1 SGHRS, CDR2 YFSETQ. The CDR3 sequence is CASSMGGTGGRETQYF. In DNA, the CDR3 is TGCGCCAGCAGCATGGGCGGTACAGGGGGACGAGAGACCCAGTACTTC.

This sequence joins TRBV24-1 and TRBJ2-7; D might be TRBD2 (5 bases). This CDR3 is built from 12 residues. Germline loops: CDR1 KGHDR, CDR2 SFDVKD. The V gene lost 5 bases and the J gene lost 5 bases, with 9 bases spanning the gap. This chain's CDR3 is CATSVSGNEQYF. The CDR3 nucleotides read TGTGCCACCAGTGTCTCGGGGAACGAGCAGTACTTC.

There are a few counts of this clone. This chain uses TRBV19 with TRBJ1-5; D is undetermined. V lost 4 bases to trimming and J lost 2 bases, with 9 bases between them. The germline gives CDR1 LNHDA, CDR2 SQIVND (reference sequence). The CDR3 totals 14 residues. CDR3 region: CASSRHLGNQPQHF. CDR3 in DNA: TGTGCCAGTAGTAGACACCTGGGCAATCAGCCCCAGCATTTT.

This CDR3 is CASSYSGTAQYF. Written as DNA, the CDR3 is TGTGCCAGCAGTTACTCTGGGACTGCGCAGTATTTT. The chain is built from TRBV6-2 or TRBV6-3 and TRBJ2-3, with D perhaps TRBD2 (6 bases). There are 12 residues in the CDR3. CDR1 is MNHEY, CDR2 SVGEGT, per germline. V was cut by 0 bases and J by 10 bases, with 8 bases left in between.

The chain joins TRBV5-5 to TRBJ1-5; D is undetermined. The CDR3 consists of 14 residues. Germline V gives CDR1 SGHKS, CDR2 YYEKEE (reference sequence). V was cut by 0 bases and J by 2 bases, with 6 bases left in between. Here the CDR3 reads CASSLGGGNQPQHF. CDR3 DNA: TGTGCCAGCAGCTTGGGAGGAGGCAATCAGCCCCAGCATTTT.

This clone was recorded only once. The gene calls are TRBV28 and TRBJ1-5; TRBD1 aligns across 7 bases. The CDR3 loop spans 16 amino acids. Germline V gene sequence: CDR1 MDHEN, CDR2 SYDVKM. The trim removed 3 bases at V and 4 bases at J, leaving 9 bases unmatched. This CDR3 reads CASSLPEGQTNQPQHF. CDR3 coding DNA: TGTGCCAGCAGTTTGCCCGAGGGACAGACAAATCAGCCCCAGCATTTT.

This chain links TRBV6-6 with TRBJ2-5, with 12 bases that match TRBD2. Germline V gene lookup returns CDR1 MNHNY and CDR2 SVGAGI (reference sequence). The CDR3 runs to 16 residues. V gave up 4 bases and J gave up 5 bases; unmatched junction bases: 8. The CDR3, as DNA: TGTGCCAGCAGTTCAGCCCATACTAGCGGGGGGGAGACCCAGTACTTC. Protein: CASSSAHTSGGETQYF.

The CDR3 is CASSLMGNRENTEAFF. Here the CDR3 DNA reads TGCGCCAGCAGCTTGATGGGGAATCGGGAGAACACTGAAGCTTTCTTT. V gene TRBV5-1 combines with J gene TRBJ1-1; no clear D. The V end lost 1 base, the J end lost 1 base, and 14 bases lay between the germline ends. Looked up from germline, CDR1 is SGHRS and CDR2 is YFSETQ. This CDR3 comprises 16 residues.

The V and J genes are TRBV7-2 and TRBJ2-4, with 7 bases aligning to TRBD2. This CDR3 spans 14 amino acids. The J segment lost 7 bases and the V segment lost 8 bases, leaving 11 bases of the junction unmatched. The V gene's germline CDR1 is SGHTA and CDR2 FQGNSA. The CDR3 is CASAGRQGSNIQYF. The CDR3 nucleotides read TGTGCCAGCGCCGGGAGGCAGGGTAGTAACATTCAGTACTTC.

The genes are TRBV9 and TRBJ2-1; 12 nucleotides agree with TRBD2. Germline CDR1 reads SGDLS; CDR2 reads YYNGEE. With V trimmed by 4 bases and J by 0 bases, 5 bases remained unmatched. CDR3 length equals 17 residues. CDR3 amino acids: CASSPGLAGSSYNEQFF. CDR3 DNA: TGTGCCAGCAGCCCTGGACTAGCGGGGAGCTCCTACAATGAGCAGTTCTTC. Complete variable domain (other parts from reference TRBV9 and TRBJ2-1): DSGVTQTPKHLITATGQRVTLRCSPRSGDLSVYWYQQSLDQGLQFLIQYYNGEERAKGNILERFSAQQFPDLHSELNLSSLELGDSALYFCASSPGLAGSSYNEQFFGPGTRLTVL.

The chain links TRBV29-1 to TRBJ2-5, with D possibly matching TRBD1 (5 bases). Trimming stripped 4 bases from V and 2 bases from J, with 8 bases between. The V gene's germline CDR1 is SQVTM and CDR2 ANQGSEA. This CDR3 is built from 12 residues. The CDR3 here is CSVGQRQETQYF. In DNA form, the CDR3 reads TGCAGCGTTGGACAGAGACAAGAGACCCAGTACTTC.

The chain is built from TRBV20-1 and TRBJ1-5; 9 bases line up with TRBD1. The CDR3 has 15 residues. CDR1 is DFQATT and CDR2 is SNEGSKA in the germline V gene (reference sequence). Trimming took 3 bases from V and 4 from J; bases not matched to a gene: 7. The CDR3 DNA is TGCAGTGCTAGTGCCGGGACAGGGATAAATCAGCCCCAGCATTTT. Encoded protein: CSASAGTGINQPQHF.

The chain has TRBV5-4 and TRBJ2-1, with 10 bases aligning to TRBD2. The CDR3 totals 14 residues. Germline V gene sequence: CDR1 SGHNT, CDR2 YYREEE (reference sequence). V shed 6 bases, J shed 9 bases, and the junction held 9 bases outside the gene matches. The CDR3 coding sequence is TGTGCCAGCACCCCCAGCGGGGGGGCTGTTGAGCAGTTCTTC. Protein sequence: CASTPSGGAVEQFF.

The V and J genes are TRBV11-2 and TRBJ2-3; tentative D call: TRBD2 (5 bases). The V end lost 2 bases, the J end lost 14 bases, and 23 bases lay between the germline ends. The germline CDR1 and CDR2 sequences are SGHAT and FQNNGV. The CDR3 loop spans 15 amino acids. CDR3 DNA: TGTGCCAGCAGCTTACGTTTGGGTAGCGAGGATCTGTCGTATTTT. This sequence encodes CASSLRLGSEDLSYF.

This clone has a handful of counts. As DNA, the CDR3 is TGTGCCAGCAGCTTAGGGGGGACTAGCGGGGGAGCAGAGACCCAGTACTTC. Amino acids: CASSLGGTSGGAETQYF. The chain employs TRBV7-2 and TRBJ2-5; 14 bases align to TRBD2. The ends lost 1 base at V and 4 bases at J; junction bases unmatched: 5. The CDR3 is 17 residues long. Germline V gene sequence: CDR1 SGHTA, CDR2 FQGNSA.

This sequence joins TRBV11-2 and TRBJ2-2, with D maybe TRBD2 (6 bases). The ends were cut back, 1 base at V and 7 bases at J, with 13 bases in the middle. Germline CDR1 is SGHAT and CDR2 is FQNNGV. This CDR3 region has 15 residues. CDR3 in amino acids: CASSLGLRGFGELFF. In DNA, the CDR3 is TGTGCCAGCAGCTTAGGGCTGCGGGGATTCGGGGAGCTGTTTTTT.